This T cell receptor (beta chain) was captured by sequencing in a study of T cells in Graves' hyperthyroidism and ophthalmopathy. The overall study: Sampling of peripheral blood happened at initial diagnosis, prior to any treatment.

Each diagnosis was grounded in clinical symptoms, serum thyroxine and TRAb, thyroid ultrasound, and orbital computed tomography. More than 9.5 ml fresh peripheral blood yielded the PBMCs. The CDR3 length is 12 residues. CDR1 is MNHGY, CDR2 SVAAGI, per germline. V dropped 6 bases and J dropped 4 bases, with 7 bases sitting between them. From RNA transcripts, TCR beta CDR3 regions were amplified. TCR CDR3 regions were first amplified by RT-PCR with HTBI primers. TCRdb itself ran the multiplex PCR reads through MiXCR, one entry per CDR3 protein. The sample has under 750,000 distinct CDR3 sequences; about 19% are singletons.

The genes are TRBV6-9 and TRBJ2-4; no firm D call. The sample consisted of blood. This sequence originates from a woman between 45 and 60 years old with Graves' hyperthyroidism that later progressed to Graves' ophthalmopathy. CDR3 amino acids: CASSYVKNIQYF. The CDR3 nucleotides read TGTGCCAGCAGCTACGTGAAAAACATTCAGTACTTC.